The T cell receptor beta chain described here comes from a study of Tregs in tolerant kidney transplant recipients. CDR1 and CDR2 from the germline V gene are SGHRS and YFSETQ. The CDR3 has 15 residues. V trimming: 0 bases; J trimming: 6 bases; junction bases outside the gene matches: 3. Some clones are missing from TCRdb's copy, which holds only in-frame ones; the method was immunoSEQ multiplex PCR. The sample lists about 83,000 clones; 95% to 98% were seen once. Thawed PBMCs were FACS-sorted into unstimulated CD4+CD25+CD127- regulatory T cells, CD4+CD25- non-regulatory cells, CD4 and CD8 cells. The receptor comes from a human donor who received a combined kidney and bone marrow transplant. The rearrangement joins TRBV5-1 to TRBJ2-1; TRBD2 matches at 10 bases. This material consisted of CD4+ T cells from blood, taken before the transplant. The CDR3 bases are TGCGCCAGCAGCTTGGGGGTAGCGGGGGGCAATGAGCAGTTCTTC. It translates to CASSLGVAGGNEQFF.